The present T cell receptor beta chain was sequenced within a study of T cells in localized non-small cell lung cancer. Generated by immunoSEQ multiplex PCR, the TCRdb table keeps only in-frame clones and is missing some. This table holds 35,000 to 45,000 clones, 88% found once. CDR1 is MNHNS and CDR2 is SASEGT in the germline V gene. Trimming took 7 bases from V and 6 from J; bases not matched to a gene: 10. The CDR3 is 15 amino acids. V usage is TRBV6-1 and J usage is TRBJ2-1; 9 positions agree with TRBD1. The receptor was derived from an older female donor with stage I squamous cell lung carcinoma. The material sequenced was peripheral blood, taken before any cancer treatment. CDR3 amino acids: CASKDRGNRGNEQFF. The CDR3 bases are TGTGCCAGCAAGGACAGGGGAAACAGAGGCAATGAGCAGTTCTTC.